This is a list of T cell receptor beta chains from one sample in a study of blood T cell repertoires in COVID-19. The repertoire was sequenced with immunoSEQ multiplex PCR; TCRdb's copy has only in-frame clones and lacks some. The table records 100,000 to 150,000 clones, 85% of them present only once. Input material: peripheral blood. The receptors stem from a man of 80 years or more with active or convalescent COVID-19. The CDR3 runs from the conserved cysteine through the conserved F or W. The D gene is left open where the match is weak. Only some rows state a clone size, as once, few, many or a class for expanded clones.

d_gene: TRBD1; abundance: .; v_gene: TRBV7-3; j_gene: TRBJ1-1; CDR3nt: TGTGCCAGCAGCGTCACCTTGACAGGGAAAACTGAAGCTTTCTTT; CDR3aa: CASSVTLTGKTEAFF
d_gene: .; abundance: .; v_gene: TRBV12-3/TRBV12-4; j_gene: TRBJ2-5; CDR3nt: TGTGCCAGCAGTCAGGCTGAGACCCAGTACTTC; CDR3aa: CASSQAETQYF
d_gene: .; abundance: once; v_gene: TRBV21-1; j_gene: TRBJ2-2; CDR3nt: TGTGCCAGCAGGACCCAGGGTACGGGGGAGCTGTTTTTT; CDR3aa: CASRTQGTGELFF
d_gene: .; abundance: once; v_gene: TRBV5-1; j_gene: TRBJ1-6; CDR3nt: TGCGCCAGCAGCTCCCAGGGATCACCCCTCCACTTT; CDR3aa: CASSSQGSPLHF
d_gene: .; abundance: .; v_gene: TRBV5-1; j_gene: TRBJ1-1; CDR3nt: TGCGCCAGCAGCCTAATAGCCGGGGGGGCTGGGACTGAAGCTTTCTTT; CDR3aa: CASSLIAGGAGTEAFF
d_gene: .; abundance: .; v_gene: TRBV7-2; j_gene: TRBJ1-1; CDR3nt: TGTGCCAGCAGTTTCCTTAGCGCTGAAGCTTTCTTT; CDR3aa: CASSFLSAEAFF
d_gene: .; abundance: .; v_gene: TRBV5-1; j_gene: TRBJ1-4; CDR3nt: TGCGCCAGCACCCTCGGAAACCGGCGGGGAAAACTGTTTTTT; CDR3aa: CASTLGNRRGKLFF
d_gene: .; abundance: .; v_gene: TRBV5-4; j_gene: TRBJ2-7; CDR3nt: TGTGCCAGCAGCAAGCCACAGGGTGACTACGAGCAGTACTTC; CDR3aa: CASSKPQGDYEQYF
d_gene: .; abundance: .; v_gene: TRBV9; j_gene: TRBJ2-3; CDR3nt: TGTGCCAGCAGCCCCCGCGGACAGTTGAGCACAGATACGCAGTATTTT; CDR3aa: CASSPRGQLSTDTQYF
d_gene: .; abundance: once; v_gene: TRBV28; j_gene: TRBJ2-1; CDR3nt: TGTGCCAGCAAAGGGAGGATGTTCGTCCATGAGCAGTTCTTC; CDR3aa: CASKGRMFVHEQFF
d_gene: .; abundance: few; v_gene: TRBV19; j_gene: TRBJ1-2; CDR3nt: TGTGCCAGTAGTATAGATCTTGGCTACACCTTC; CDR3aa: CASSIDLGYTF
d_gene: .; abundance: .; v_gene: TRBV18; j_gene: TRBJ1-1; CDR3nt: TGTGCCAGCTCACCCTCTGCGGGGGTGAAAACTGAAGCTTTCTTT; CDR3aa: CASSPSAGVKTEAFF
d_gene: .; abundance: .; v_gene: TRBV12-3/TRBV12-4; j_gene: TRBJ1-3; CDR3nt: TGTGCCAGCAGTTCAGGGGTCGGAAACACCATATATTTT; CDR3aa: CASSSGVGNTIYF
d_gene: TRBD2; abundance: .; v_gene: TRBV24-1; j_gene: TRBJ2-3; CDR3nt: TGTGCCACCAGTGATCCATCAGCGGGGGGCACAGATACGCAGTATTTT; CDR3aa: CATSDPSAGGTDTQYF
d_gene: TRBD1; abundance: .; v_gene: TRBV6-5; j_gene: TRBJ1-2; CDR3nt: TGTGCCAGCACCCGTGACAGGGCCCCAACTGGCTACACCTTC; CDR3aa: CASTRDRAPTGYTF
d_gene: TRBD1; abundance: .; v_gene: TRBV20-1; j_gene: TRBJ1-5; CDR3nt: TGCAGTGCTAATGACAGGGCGGCGGATCAGCCCCAGCATTTT; CDR3aa: CSANDRAADQPQHF
d_gene: .; abundance: .; v_gene: TRBV18; j_gene: TRBJ1-5; CDR3nt: TGTGCCAGCTCACCGGGCGCCGGGGATCGGTACCAGCCCCAGCATTTT; CDR3aa: CASSPGAGDRYQPQHF
d_gene: TRBD2; abundance: .; v_gene: TRBV7-2; j_gene: TRBJ2-7; CDR3nt: TGTGCCAGCAGCGGACGGACTAGCGCAGCCTACGAGCAGTACTTC; CDR3aa: CASSGRTSAAYEQYF
d_gene: TRBD1; abundance: .; v_gene: TRBV5-1; j_gene: TRBJ2-7; CDR3nt: TGCGCCAGCAGCTTGGTGGGACAGGGGGGTTCTGGGCAGTACTTC; CDR3aa: CASSLVGQGGSGQYF
d_gene: .; abundance: .; v_gene: TRBV5-4; j_gene: TRBJ1-2; CDR3nt: TGTGCCAGCAGCCCTGGCGGGATGGATGGCTACACCTTC; CDR3aa: CASSPGGMDGYTF
d_gene: .; abundance: once; v_gene: TRBV13; j_gene: TRBJ1-2; CDR3nt: TGTGCCAGCAGCTCACAGGGTTTAGGCTACACCTTC; CDR3aa: CASSSQGLGYTF
d_gene: .; abundance: .; v_gene: TRBV29-1; j_gene: TRBJ2-4; CDR3nt: TGCAGCGTTGAAGTGTATTGGGGGGTCCAAAACATTCAGTACTTC; CDR3aa: CSVEVYWGVQNIQYF
d_gene: .; abundance: .; v_gene: TRBV19; j_gene: TRBJ2-2; CDR3nt: TGTGCCAGTAGTATAGTGCGAACCGGGGAGCTGTTTTTT; CDR3aa: CASSIVRTGELFF
d_gene: TRBD2; abundance: .; v_gene: TRBV24-1; j_gene: TRBJ2-1; CDR3nt: TGTGCCACCAGTGGTGGCCGTAAGGGGAGCGGGACCTCCTACAATGAGCAGTTCTTC; CDR3aa: CATSGGRKGSGTSYNEQFF
d_gene: .; abundance: .; v_gene: TRBV19; j_gene: TRBJ2-1; CDR3nt: TGTGCCATCTCATCTCAGGGGGAGCAGTTCTTC; CDR3aa: CAISSQGEQFF
d_gene: TRBD1; abundance: .; v_gene: TRBV28; j_gene: TRBJ2-5; CDR3nt: TGTGCCAGCAGATCGGAGGCAGGGGGCCCAGAGACCCAGTACTTC; CDR3aa: CASRSEAGGPETQYF
d_gene: TRBD2; abundance: .; v_gene: TRBV19; j_gene: TRBJ2-7; CDR3nt: TGTGCCAGTACCCGGTCTAGCGGGGGTTACTACGAGCAGTACTTC; CDR3aa: CASTRSSGGYYEQYF
d_gene: TRBD2; abundance: .; v_gene: TRBV4-1; j_gene: TRBJ2-3; CDR3nt: TGCGCCAGCAGCCAAGATCTGGCGACTAGCGGGAGCACGCAGTATTTT; CDR3aa: CASSQDLATSGSTQYF
d_gene: .; abundance: .; v_gene: TRBV30; j_gene: TRBJ1-1; CDR3nt: TGTGCCTGGAGTGGACAGGCGAACACTGAAGCTTTCTTT; CDR3aa: CAWSGQANTEAFF